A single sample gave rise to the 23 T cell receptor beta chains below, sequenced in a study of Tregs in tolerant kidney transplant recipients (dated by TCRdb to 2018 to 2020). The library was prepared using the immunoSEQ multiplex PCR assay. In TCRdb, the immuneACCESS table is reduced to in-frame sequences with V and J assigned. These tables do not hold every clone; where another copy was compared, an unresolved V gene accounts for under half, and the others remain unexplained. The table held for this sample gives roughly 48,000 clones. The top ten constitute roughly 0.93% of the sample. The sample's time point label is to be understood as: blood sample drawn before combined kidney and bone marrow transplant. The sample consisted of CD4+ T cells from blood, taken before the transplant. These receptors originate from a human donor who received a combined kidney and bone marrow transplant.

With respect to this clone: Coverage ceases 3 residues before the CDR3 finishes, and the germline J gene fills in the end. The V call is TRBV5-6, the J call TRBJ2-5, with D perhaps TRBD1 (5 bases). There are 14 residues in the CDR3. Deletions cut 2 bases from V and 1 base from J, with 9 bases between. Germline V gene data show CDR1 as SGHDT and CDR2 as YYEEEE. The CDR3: CASSFGQGQETQYF. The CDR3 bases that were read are TGTGCCAGCAGCTTTGGGCAGGGCCAAGAGACC.

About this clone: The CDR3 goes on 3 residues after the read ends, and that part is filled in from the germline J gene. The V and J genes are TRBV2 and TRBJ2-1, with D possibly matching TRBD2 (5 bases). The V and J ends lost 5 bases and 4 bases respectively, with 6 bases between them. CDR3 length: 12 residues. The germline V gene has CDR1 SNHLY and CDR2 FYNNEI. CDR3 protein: CASSSGYNEQFF. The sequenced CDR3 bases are TGTGCCAGCAGTTCGGGGTACAATGAG. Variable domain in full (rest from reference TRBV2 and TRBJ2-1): EPEVTQTPSHQVTQMGQEVILRCVPISNHLYFYWYRQILGQKVEFLVSFYNNEISEKSEIFDDQFSVERPDGSNFTLKIRSTKLEDSAMYFCASSSGYNEQFFGPGTRLTVL.

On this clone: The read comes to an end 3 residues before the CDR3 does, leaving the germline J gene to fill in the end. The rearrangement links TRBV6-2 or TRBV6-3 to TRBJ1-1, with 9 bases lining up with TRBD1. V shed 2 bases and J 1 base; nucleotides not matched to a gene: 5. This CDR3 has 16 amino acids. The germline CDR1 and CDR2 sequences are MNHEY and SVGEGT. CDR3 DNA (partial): TGTGCCAGCAGTTACCTGCCGGGACAGGGGAACACTGAA. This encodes CASSYLPGQGNTE. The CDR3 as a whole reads CASSYLPGQGNTEAFF.

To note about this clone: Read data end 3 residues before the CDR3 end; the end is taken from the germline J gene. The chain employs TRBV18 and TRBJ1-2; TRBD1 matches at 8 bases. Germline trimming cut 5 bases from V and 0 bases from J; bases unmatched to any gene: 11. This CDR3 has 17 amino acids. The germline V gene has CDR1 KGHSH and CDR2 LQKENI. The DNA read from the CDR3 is TGTGCCAGCTCAGATGGCCCAGGGGGCACCCCTAACTATGGC. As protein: CASSDGPGGTPNYG. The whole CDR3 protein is CASSDGPGGTPNYGYTF.

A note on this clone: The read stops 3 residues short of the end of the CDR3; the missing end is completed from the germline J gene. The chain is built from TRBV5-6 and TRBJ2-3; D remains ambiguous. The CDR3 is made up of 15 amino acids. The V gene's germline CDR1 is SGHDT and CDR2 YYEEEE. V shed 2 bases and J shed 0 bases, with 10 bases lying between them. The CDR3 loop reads CASSFLPYSTDTQYF. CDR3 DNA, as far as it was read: TGTGCCAGCAGCTTTCTACCATATAGCACAGATACG.

Incomplete CDR3 DNA: TGCAGTGCTAGGGACAGGGTCTACGAG. This sequence encodes CSARDRVYE. The entire CDR3 is CSARDRVYEQYF. This rearrangement joins TRBV20-1 to TRBJ2-7; 8 positions match TRBD1. Read coverage stops 3 residues before the CDR3 terminus; the germline J gene supplies the remainder. Germline V lookup: CDR1 DFQATT, CDR2 SNEGSKA (reference sequence). V shed 3 bases, J shed 3 bases, and the junction held 1 base outside the gene matches. This CDR3 is built from 12 residues.

The sequenced part of the CDR3 DNA is TGCAGTGCTAGTCCCCCCCCCTCTAGCTCCTATAATTCACCC. Translated, it gives CSASPPPSSSYNSP. In full, the CDR3 is CSASPPPSSSYNSPLHF. The chain employs TRBV20-1 and TRBJ1-6; D is undetermined. The sequenced fragment ends 3 residues before the CDR3 boundary, so the rest is inferred from the germline J gene. Trimming shortened V by 3 bases and J by 0 bases, and 15 bases separated the two germline ends. This CDR3 is 17 amino acids long. Germline values: CDR1 DFQATT, CDR2 SNEGSKA (reference sequence).

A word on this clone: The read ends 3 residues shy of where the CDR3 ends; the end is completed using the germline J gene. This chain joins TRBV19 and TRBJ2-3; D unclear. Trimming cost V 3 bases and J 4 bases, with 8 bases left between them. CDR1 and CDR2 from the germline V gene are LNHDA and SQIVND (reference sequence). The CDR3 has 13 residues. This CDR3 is CASSIGRADTQYF. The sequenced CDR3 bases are TGTGCCAGTAGTATCGGTCGAGCAGATACG.

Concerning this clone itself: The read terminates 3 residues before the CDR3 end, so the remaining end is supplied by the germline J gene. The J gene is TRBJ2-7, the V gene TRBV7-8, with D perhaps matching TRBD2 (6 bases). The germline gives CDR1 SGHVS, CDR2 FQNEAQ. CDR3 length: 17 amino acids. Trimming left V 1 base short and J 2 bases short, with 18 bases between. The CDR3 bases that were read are TGTGCCAGCAGCTTAGGGTCTAGCGACAGCAGGGCCTACGAG. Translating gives CASSLGSSDSRAYE. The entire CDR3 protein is CASSLGSSDSRAYEQYF.

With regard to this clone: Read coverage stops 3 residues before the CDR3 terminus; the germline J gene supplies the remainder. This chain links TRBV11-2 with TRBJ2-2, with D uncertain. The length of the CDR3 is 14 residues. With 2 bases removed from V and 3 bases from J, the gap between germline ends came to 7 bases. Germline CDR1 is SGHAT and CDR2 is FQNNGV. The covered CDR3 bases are TGTGCCAGCAGCTTATCTTCTCACACCGGGGAG. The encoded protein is CASSLSSHTGE. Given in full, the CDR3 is CASSLSSHTGELFF.

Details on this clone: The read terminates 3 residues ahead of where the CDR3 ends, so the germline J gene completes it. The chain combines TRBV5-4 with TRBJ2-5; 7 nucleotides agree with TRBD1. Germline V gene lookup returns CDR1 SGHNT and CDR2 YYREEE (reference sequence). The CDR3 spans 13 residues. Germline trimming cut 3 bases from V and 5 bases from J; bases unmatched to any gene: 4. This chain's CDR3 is CASSYRGLETQYF. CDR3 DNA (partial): TGTGCCAGCAGCTACAGGGGTTTGGAGACC.

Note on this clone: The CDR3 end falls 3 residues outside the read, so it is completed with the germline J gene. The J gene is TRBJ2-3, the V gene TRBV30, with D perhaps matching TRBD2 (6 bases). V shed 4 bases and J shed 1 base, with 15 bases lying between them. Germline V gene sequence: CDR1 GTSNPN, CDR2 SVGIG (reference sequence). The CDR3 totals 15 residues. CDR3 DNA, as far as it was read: TGTGCCTGGATTCGGCGAGCGGGCCGCACAGATACG. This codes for CAWIRRAGRTDT. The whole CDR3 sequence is CAWIRRAGRTDTQYF.

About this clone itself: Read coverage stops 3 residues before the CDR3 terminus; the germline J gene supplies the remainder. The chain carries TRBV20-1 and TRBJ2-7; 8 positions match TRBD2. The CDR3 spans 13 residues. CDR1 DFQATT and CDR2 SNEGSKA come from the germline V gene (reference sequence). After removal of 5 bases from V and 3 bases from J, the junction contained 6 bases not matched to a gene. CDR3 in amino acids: CSASGLEIYEQYF. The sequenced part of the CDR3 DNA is TGCAGTGCTTCGGGACTAGAAATCTACGAG.

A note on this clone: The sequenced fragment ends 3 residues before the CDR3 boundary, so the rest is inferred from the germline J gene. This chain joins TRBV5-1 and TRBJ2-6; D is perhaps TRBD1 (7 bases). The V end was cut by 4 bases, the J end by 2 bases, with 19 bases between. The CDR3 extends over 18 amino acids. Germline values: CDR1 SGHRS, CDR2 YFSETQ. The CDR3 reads CASSGGITGDPGANVLTF. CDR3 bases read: TGCGCCAGCAGCGGGGGGATTACAGGGGATCCTGGGGCCAACGTC.

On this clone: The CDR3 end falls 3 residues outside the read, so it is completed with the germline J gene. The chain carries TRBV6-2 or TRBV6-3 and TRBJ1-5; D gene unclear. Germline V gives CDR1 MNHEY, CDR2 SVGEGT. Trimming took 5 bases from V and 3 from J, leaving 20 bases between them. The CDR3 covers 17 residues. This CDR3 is CASSSRAGGNYNQPQHF. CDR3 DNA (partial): TGTGCCAGCAGTAGCCGGGCGGGCGGAAACTACAATCAGCCC.

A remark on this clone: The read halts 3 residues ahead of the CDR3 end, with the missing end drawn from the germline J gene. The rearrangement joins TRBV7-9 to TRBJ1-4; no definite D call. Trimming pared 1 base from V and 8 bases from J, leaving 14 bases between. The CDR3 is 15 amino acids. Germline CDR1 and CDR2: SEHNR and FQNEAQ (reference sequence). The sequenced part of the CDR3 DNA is TGTGCCAGCAGCTTAGAGGGCACGGAAGGGGAAAAA. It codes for CASSLEGTEGEK. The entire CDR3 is CASSLEGTEGEKLFF.

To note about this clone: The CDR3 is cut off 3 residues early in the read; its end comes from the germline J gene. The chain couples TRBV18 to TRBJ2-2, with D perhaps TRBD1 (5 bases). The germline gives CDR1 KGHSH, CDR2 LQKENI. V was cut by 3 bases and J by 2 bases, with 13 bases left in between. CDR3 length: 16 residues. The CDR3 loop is CASSPWLRANTGELFF. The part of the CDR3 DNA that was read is TGTGCCAGCTCACCCTGGCTCAGGGCTAACACCGGGGAG.

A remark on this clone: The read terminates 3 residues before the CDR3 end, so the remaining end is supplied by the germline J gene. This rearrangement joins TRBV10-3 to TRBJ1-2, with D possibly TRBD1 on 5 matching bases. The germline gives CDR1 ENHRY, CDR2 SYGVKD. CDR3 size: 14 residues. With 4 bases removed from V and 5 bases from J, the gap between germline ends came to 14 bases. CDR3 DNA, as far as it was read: TGTGCCATCAGTGGAGGGGATACCAGGTATGGC. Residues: CAISGGDTRYG. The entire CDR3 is CAISGGDTRYGYTF.

The sequenced CDR3 bases are TGTGCCAGCAGCCAATCGGAGGCAGGGATTAATTCACCC. Its translation is CASSQSEAGINSP. The full CDR3 protein reads CASSQSEAGINSPLHF. The chain couples TRBV16 to TRBJ1-6; the D gene is possibly TRBD1 (5 bases). The read finishes 3 residues shy of the CDR3 end, and the germline J gene is used to complete it. V dropped 0 bases and J dropped 6 bases, with 12 bases sitting between them. The CDR3 has 16 amino acids. Germline CDR1 KGHSY, CDR2 FQNENV.

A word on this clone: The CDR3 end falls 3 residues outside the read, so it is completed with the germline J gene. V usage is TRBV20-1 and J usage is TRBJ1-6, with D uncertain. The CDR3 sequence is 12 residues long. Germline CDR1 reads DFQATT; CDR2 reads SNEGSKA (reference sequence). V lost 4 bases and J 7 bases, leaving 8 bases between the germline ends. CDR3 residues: CSAKRQNSPLHF. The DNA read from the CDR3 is TGCAGTGCTAAGAGACAAAATTCACCC.

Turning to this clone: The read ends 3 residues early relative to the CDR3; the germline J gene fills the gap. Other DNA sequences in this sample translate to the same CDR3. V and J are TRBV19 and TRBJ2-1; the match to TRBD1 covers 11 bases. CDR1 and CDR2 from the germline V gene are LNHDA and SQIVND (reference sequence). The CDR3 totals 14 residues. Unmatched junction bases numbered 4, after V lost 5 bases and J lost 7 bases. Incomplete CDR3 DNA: TGTGCCAGTAGTCTTGGACAGGGGGCTAATGAG. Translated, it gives CASSLGQGANE. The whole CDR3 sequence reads CASSLGQGANEQFF.

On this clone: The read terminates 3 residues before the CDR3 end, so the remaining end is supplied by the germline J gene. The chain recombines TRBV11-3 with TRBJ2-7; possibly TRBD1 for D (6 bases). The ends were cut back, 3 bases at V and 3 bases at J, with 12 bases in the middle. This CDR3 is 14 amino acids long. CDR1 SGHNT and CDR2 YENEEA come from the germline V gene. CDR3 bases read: TGTGCCAGCAGCTTTCGTCCACAGGGCTACGAG. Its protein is CASSFRPQGYE. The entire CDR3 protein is CASSFRPQGYEQYF.

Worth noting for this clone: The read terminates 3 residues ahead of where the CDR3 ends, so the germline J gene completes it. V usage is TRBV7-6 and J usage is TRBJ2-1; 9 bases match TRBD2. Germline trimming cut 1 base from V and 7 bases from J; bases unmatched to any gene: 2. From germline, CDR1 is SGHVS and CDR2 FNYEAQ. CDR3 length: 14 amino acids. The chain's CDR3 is CASSLEGLANEQFF. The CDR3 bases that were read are TGTGCCAGCAGCTTAGAAGGACTAGCGAATGAG.